The 27 T cell receptor beta chains presented below share a single source sample, sequenced in a study of T-cell reconstitution after alpha-beta-depleted transplantation in children. A TCRbeta library incorporating unique molecular identifiers was prepared. TCRdb re-called the PCR reads through MiXCR, storing one row per CDR3 protein. The data show hundreds of thousands of distinct CDR3 sequences, roughly a tenth seen once. This specimen consisted of PBMCs from the stem cell graft donor, obtained from the stem cell graft. These receptors were collected from a human donor who donated a stem cell graft to a child with acute myeloid leukemia.

This chain joins TRBV2 and TRBJ2-3; TRBD2 matches 11 bases. Germline CDR1 and CDR2: SNHLY and FYNNEI. Unmatched junction bases numbered 19, after V lost 11 bases and J lost 3 bases. This CDR3 is built from 18 residues. CDR3 region: CAFCSRLAGILGTDTQYF. CDR3 coding DNA: TGTGCCTTCTGTTCTCGACTAGCGGGAATCCTCGGGACAGATACGCAGTATTTT.

This clonotype appeared a few times. The chain uses TRBV11-2 and TRBJ2-2; 11 positions match TRBD1. Germline V CDR1 and CDR2: SGHAT, FQNNGV. With V trimmed by 5 bases and J by 2 bases, 10 bases remained unmatched. The CDR3 length is 18 residues. The CDR3: CASSKRTGGLLNTGELFF. The CDR3 DNA sequence: TGTGCCAGCAGCAAAAGGACAGGGGGCCTCCTTAACACCGGGGAGCTGTTTTTT.

The chain employs TRBV28 and TRBJ1-2, with D uncertain. The germline gives CDR1 MDHEN, CDR2 SYDVKM. The CDR3 runs to 14 residues. Trimming left V 2 bases short and J 2 bases short, with 9 bases between. The DNA of the CDR3 is TGTGCCAGCAGTTTACTCGCGGGGAACTATGGCTACACCTTC. As protein: CASSLLAGNYGYTF.

The gene calls are TRBV29-1 and TRBJ2-4; perhaps TRBD2 as D (5 bases). Trimming removed 0 bases from V and 0 bases from J, with 6 bases in between. This CDR3 contains 14 residues. Germline CDR1 reads SQVTM; CDR2 reads ANQGSEA. The CDR3: CSVEDGIAKNIQYF. CDR3 nucleotides: TGCAGCGTTGAAGACGGGATAGCCAAAAACATTCAGTACTTC.

In its sample, this clonotype was seen many times. The V gene is TRBV29-1, the J gene TRBJ1-1; 9 nucleotides align to TRBD1. This CDR3 comprises 13 residues. Trimming took 1 base from V and 5 from J; bases not matched to a gene: 2. CDR1 and CDR2 (germline): SQVTM, ANQGSEA. The CDR3 DNA is TGCAGCGTTGAAGGGGGACAGGGAACTGAAGCTTTCTTT. Translation gives CSVEGGQGTEAFF.

This clonotype was recorded at least ten times. The chain recombines TRBV10-3 with TRBJ2-7, with 11 bases aligning to TRBD2. This CDR3 has 16 residues. CDR1 and CDR2 (germline): ENHRY, SYGVKD. The V segment lost 4 bases and the J segment 5 bases; nucleotides outside the gene matches: 10. The CDR3 coding sequence is TGTGCCATCAGTGCAAGAGCTAGCGGGAGGCCTGACGAGCAGTACTTC. It encodes CAISARASGRPDEQYF.

The V and J genes are TRBV7-2 and TRBJ2-1, with 10 bases aligning to TRBD1. Germline CDR1 and CDR2: SGHTA and FQGNSA. CDR3 length: 17 residues. V was clipped by 4 bases and J by 7 bases; unmatched bases: 13. CDR3 loop: CASSSGQGPLNLNEQFF. The CDR3 nucleotides are TGTGCCAGCAGCTCGGGACAGGGGCCCCTTAATTTGAATGAGCAGTTCTTC.

The chain is built from TRBV20-1 and TRBJ2-1; 13 bases are a match to TRBD2. Unmatched junction bases numbered 9, after V lost 4 bases and J lost 9 bases. The CDR3 length is 15 residues. Germline V gene sequence: CDR1 DFQATT, CDR2 SNEGSKA (reference sequence). CDR3 loop: CSATRLAGGPGEQFF. The DNA of the CDR3 is TGCAGTGCTACCAGACTAGCGGGAGGACCGGGTGAGCAGTTCTTC.

This clonotype was picked up a small number of times. In DNA, the CDR3 is TGTGCCACCAGTGATTTTTCTAATGAGCAGTTCTTC. Translating gives CATSDFSNEQFF. The chain links TRBV24-1 to TRBJ2-1; D is uncertain. The CDR3 has 12 amino acids. Germline lookup yields CDR1 KGHDR and CDR2 SFDVKD. Trimming stripped 1 base from V and 7 bases from J, with 4 bases between.

This clonotype turned up a few times. This chain links TRBV20-1 with TRBJ2-3, with 9 bases lining up with TRBD2. The CDR3 covers 16 residues. The trim removed 0 bases at V and 2 bases at J, leaving 6 bases unmatched. Germline CDR1 reads DFQATT; CDR2 reads SNEGSKA (reference sequence). The CDR3 bases are TGCAGTGCTAGAGATTCGGCTAGCGGGACCACAGATACGCAGTATTTT. Translated: CSARDSASGTTDTQYF.

This clonotype was recorded a few times. The chain carries TRBV5-1 and TRBJ2-7; 13 positions match TRBD2. CDR1 and CDR2 (germline): SGHRS, YFSETQ. This CDR3 comprises 15 residues. With 4 bases clipped from V and 5 bases from J, the junction kept 6 bases outside the gene matches. DNA for the CDR3: TGCGCCAGCAGCAGCGGACTAGCGGGAGAAAACGAGCAGTACTTC. Protein sequence: CASSSGLAGENEQYF.

This clonotype was counted only a few times. V is TRBV20-1 and J is TRBJ2-7, with unresolved D. Germline V lookup: CDR1 DFQATT, CDR2 SNEGSKA (reference sequence). The CDR3 contains 10 residues. Trimming removed 0 bases at V and 5 bases at J, with 2 bases between. For the CDR3, the DNA is TGCAGTGCTAGAGACGACGAGCAGTACTTC. The encoded protein is CSARDDEQYF.

The chain carries TRBV30 and TRBJ2-4; TRBD1 agrees at 8 bases. The length of the CDR3 is 16 residues. Per the germline V gene, CDR1 is GTSNPN and CDR2 is SVGIG (reference sequence). J gave up 0 bases and V 4 bases, and 8 bases lay outside the gene matches. The CDR3 protein is CAWTPDRATAKNIQYF. DNA of the CDR3: TGTGCCTGGACCCCGGACAGGGCGACAGCCAAAAACATTCAGTACTTC.

The rearrangement links TRBV3-1 to TRBJ1-6, with D hard to call. The CDR3 is 16 residues long. Germline CDR1 and CDR2: LGHDT and YNNKEL (reference sequence). V was trimmed by 4 bases and J by 5 bases, leaving 15 bases between them. The CDR3: CASSPWRAPDNSPLHF. The CDR3 coding sequence is TGTGCCAGCAGCCCGTGGAGGGCCCCGGATAATTCACCCCTCCACTTT.

The rearrangement uses TRBV4-3 and TRBJ2-1; D is undetermined. Germline values: CDR1 LGHNA, CDR2 YSLEER. This CDR3 has 15 amino acids. V was cut by 0 bases and J by 0 bases, with 6 bases left in between. The CDR3 DNA reads as TGCGCCAGCAGCCAAGATACAGCCTCCTACAATGAGCAGTTCTTC. Its protein product is CASSQDTASYNEQFF.

This chain joins TRBV10-3 and TRBJ2-3; D is unclear. Looked up from germline, CDR1 is ENHRY and CDR2 is SYGVKD. V gave up 3 bases and J gave up 4 bases, with 8 bases separating them. The CDR3 extends over 13 amino acids. In DNA, the CDR3 is TGTGCCATCAGTGAAATAGCTTCAGATACGCAGTATTTT. Protein: CAISEIASDTQYF.

This clonotype has only a few counts. The V call is TRBV20-1, the J call TRBJ2-2; 10 nucleotides match TRBD2. Germline assignment: CDR1 DFQATT and CDR2 SNEGSKA (reference sequence). Trimming at V came to 0 bases and at J to 3 bases, leaving 7 bases not matched to a gene. The CDR3 sequence is 17 residues long. Here the CDR3 DNA reads TGCAGTGCTAGAGATCAGACTAGCGGGCCCTACACCGGGGAGCTGTTTTTT. Amino acids: CSARDQTSGPYTGELFF.

This clonotype was detected ten times or more. This chain connects TRBV29-1 to TRBJ2-1; a weak D match, TRBD2 (6 bases). The CDR3 is 14 amino acids. CDR1 is SQVTM, CDR2 ANQGSEA, per germline. V lost 7 bases and J 0 bases, leaving 13 bases between the germline ends. The CDR3 protein is CSAVRGISYNEQFF. The CDR3 nucleotides read TGCAGCGCCGTCCGGGGGATCTCCTACAATGAGCAGTTCTTC.

This sequence joins TRBV29-1 and TRBJ2-1; a weak D match, TRBD1 (5 bases). The V and J ends lost 4 bases and 7 bases respectively, with 14 bases between them. This CDR3 region has 13 residues. Germline V gene sequence: CDR1 SQVTM, CDR2 ANQGSEA. The CDR3 coding sequence is TGCAGCGTTGGGTCCCAGGGTGGGAATGAGCAGTTCTTC. Residues: CSVGSQGGNEQFF.

This clonotype was seen only a few times. This rearrangement joins TRBV3-1 to TRBJ2-3; D gene uncertain. The CDR3 extends over 17 amino acids. The germline CDR1 and CDR2 sequences are LGHDT and YNNKEL (reference sequence). V lost 2 bases and J lost 0, with 15 bases in between. As DNA, the CDR3 is TGTGCCAGCAGCCAATCAGGCGGCTTCTCTAGCACAGATACGCAGTATTTT. It encodes CASSQSGGFSSTDTQYF.

The chain links TRBV6-1 to TRBJ1-6; 7 bases match TRBD1. CDR3 length: 15 residues. Per germline, CDR1 MNHNS and CDR2 SASEGT. J lost 10 bases, V lost 6 bases, and 12 bases had no gene match. As DNA, the CDR3 is TGTGCCAGCAGGCCTGGGGACAGCCAAGAATCACCCCTCCACTTT. Protein product: CASRPGDSQESPLHF.

This clonotype was counted at least ten times. V usage is TRBV7-2 and J usage is TRBJ2-7; maybe TRBD2 (5 bases). CDR3 size: 11 residues. The germline V gene encodes CDR1 SGHTA and CDR2 FQGNSA. Trimming shortened V by 4 bases and J by 7 bases, and 8 bases separated the two germline ends. CDR3 loop: CASSSTGEQYF. Written as DNA, the CDR3 is TGTGCCAGCAGCTCTACGGGAGAGCAGTACTTC.

The genes are TRBV6-5 and TRBJ2-7; D gene ambiguous. The CDR3 has 15 residues. CDR1 and CDR2 from the germline V gene are MNHEY and SVGAGI. V was cut by 4 bases and J by 3 bases, with 16 bases left in between. Written as DNA, the CDR3 is TGTGCCAGCAGTTCGTCGACGACTGGGGACTACGAGCAGTACTTC. Its translation: CASSSSTTGDYEQYF.

This clonotype was seen a handful of times. The chain joins TRBV7-9 to TRBJ1-2, with 8 bases fitting TRBD1. V was pared by 5 bases and J by 4 bases, with 15 bases of the junction left unmatched. CDR3 size: 17 residues. From germline, CDR1 is SEHNR and CDR2 FQNEAQ (reference sequence). The CDR3 DNA sequence: TGTGCCAGCAGCCCCGACAGGGGCCACCCTTCGATCTATGGCTACACCTTC. This encodes CASSPDRGHPSIYGYTF.

This clonotype showed up many times. The V gene is TRBV14, the J gene TRBJ2-7, with TRBD2 identical over 8 bases. With 3 bases clipped from V and 1 base from J, the junction kept 5 bases outside the gene matches. The CDR3 covers 15 residues. Per germline, CDR1 SGHDN and CDR2 FVKESK. This chain's CDR3 is CASSHPGLGSYEQYF. The CDR3 DNA follows: TGTGCCAGCAGCCATCCGGGACTAGGGTCCTACGAGCAGTACTTC.

This clonotype has a handful of counts. The V and J genes are TRBV9 and TRBJ2-5; TRBD2 matches at 11 bases. V trimming: 4 bases; J trimming: 5 bases; junction bases outside the gene matches: 7. CDR3 length equals 15 residues. Per the germline V gene, CDR1 is SGDLS and CDR2 is YYNGEE. CDR3 region: CASSLGTSGPETQYF. The CDR3 region has the DNA TGTGCCAGCAGCCTAGGGACTAGCGGACCGGAGACCCAGTACTTC.

The chain has TRBV20-1 and TRBJ2-7; a weak D match, TRBD1 (5 bases). Germline lookup yields CDR1 DFQATT and CDR2 SNEGSKA (reference sequence). Trimming removed 7 bases at V and 1 base at J, with 8 bases between. The CDR3 is 11 residues long. The DNA for the CDR3 is TGCAGTGGGGGCCGATCCTACGAGCAGTACTTC. Protein product: CSGGRSYEQYF.